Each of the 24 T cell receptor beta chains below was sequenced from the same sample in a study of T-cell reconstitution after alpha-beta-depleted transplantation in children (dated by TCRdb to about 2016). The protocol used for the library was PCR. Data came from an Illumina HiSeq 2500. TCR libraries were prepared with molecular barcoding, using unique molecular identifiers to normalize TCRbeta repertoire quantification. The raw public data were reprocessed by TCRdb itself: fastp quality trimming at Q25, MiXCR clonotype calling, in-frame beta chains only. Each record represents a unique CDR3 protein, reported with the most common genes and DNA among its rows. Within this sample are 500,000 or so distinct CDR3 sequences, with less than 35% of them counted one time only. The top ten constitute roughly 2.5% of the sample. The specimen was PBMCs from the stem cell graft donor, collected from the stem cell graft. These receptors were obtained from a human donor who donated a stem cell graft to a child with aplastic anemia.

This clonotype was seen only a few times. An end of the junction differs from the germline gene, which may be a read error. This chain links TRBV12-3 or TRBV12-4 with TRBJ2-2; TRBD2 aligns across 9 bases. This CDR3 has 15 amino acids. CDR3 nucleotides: TGTGCCAGCAGTGTAGCGGGAGTTATCACCGGGGAGCTGTTTTTT. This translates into CASSVAGVITGELFF.

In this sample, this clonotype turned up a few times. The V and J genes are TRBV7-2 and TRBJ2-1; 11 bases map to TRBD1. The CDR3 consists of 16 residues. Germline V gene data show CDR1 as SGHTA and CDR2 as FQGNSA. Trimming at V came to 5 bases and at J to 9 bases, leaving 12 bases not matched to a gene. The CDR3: CASSDPGQGVWGEQFF. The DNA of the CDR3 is TGTGCCAGCAGCGACCCGGGACAGGGGGTTTGGGGTGAGCAGTTCTTC.

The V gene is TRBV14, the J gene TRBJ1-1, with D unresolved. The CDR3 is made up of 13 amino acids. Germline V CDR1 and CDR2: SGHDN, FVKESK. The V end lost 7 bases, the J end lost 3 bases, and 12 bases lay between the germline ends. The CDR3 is CASTVGMDTEAFF. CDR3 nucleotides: TGTGCCAGCACGGTAGGGATGGACACTGAAGCTTTCTTT.

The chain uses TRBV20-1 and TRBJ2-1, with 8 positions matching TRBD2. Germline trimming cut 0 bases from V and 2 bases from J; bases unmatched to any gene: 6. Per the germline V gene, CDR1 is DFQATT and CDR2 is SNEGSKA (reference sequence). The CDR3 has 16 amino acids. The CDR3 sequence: CSAREEAGGPYNEQFF. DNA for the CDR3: TGCAGTGCTAGAGAGGAGGCGGGAGGCCCCTACAATGAGCAGTTCTTC.

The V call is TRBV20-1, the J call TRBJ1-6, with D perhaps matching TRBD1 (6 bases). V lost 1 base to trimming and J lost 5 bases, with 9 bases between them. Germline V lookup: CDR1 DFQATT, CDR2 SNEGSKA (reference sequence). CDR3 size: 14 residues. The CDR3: CSARAGANNSPLHF. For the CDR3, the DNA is TGCAGTGCTAGAGCGGGGGCTAATAATTCACCCCTCCACTTT.

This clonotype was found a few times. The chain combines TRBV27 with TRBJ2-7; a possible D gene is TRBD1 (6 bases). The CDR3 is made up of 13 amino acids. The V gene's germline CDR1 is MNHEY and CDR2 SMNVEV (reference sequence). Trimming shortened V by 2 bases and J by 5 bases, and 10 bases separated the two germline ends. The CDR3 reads CASSLPTGNEQYF. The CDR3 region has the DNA TGTGCCAGCAGTTTACCCACAGGGAACGAGCAGTACTTC.

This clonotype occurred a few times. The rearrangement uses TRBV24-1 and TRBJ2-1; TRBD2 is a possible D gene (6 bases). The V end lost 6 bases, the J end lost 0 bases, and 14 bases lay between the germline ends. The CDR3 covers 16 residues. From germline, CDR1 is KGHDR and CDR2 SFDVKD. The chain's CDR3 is CATSQSGLSSYNEQFF. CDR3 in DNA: TGTGCCACCAGTCAAAGCGGGCTGAGCTCCTACAATGAGCAGTTCTTC.

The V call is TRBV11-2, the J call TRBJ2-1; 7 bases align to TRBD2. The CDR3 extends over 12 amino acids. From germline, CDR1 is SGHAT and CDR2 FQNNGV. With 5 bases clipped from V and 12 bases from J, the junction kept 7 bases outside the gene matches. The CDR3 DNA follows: TGTGCCAGCAGCCAAGGACTAGGTAGGCAGTTCTTC. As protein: CASSQGLGRQFF.

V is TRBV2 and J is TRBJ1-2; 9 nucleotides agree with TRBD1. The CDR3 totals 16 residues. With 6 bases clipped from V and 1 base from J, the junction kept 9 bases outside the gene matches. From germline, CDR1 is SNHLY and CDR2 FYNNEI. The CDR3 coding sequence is TGTGCCAGCAGCCGGGACAGGGTTAACGTTAACTATGGCTACACCTTC. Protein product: CASSRDRVNVNYGYTF.

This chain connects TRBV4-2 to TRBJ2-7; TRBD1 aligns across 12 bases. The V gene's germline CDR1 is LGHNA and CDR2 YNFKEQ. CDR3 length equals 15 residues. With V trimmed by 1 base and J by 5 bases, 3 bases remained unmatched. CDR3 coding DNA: TGTGCCAGCAGCCAAGCGGGACAGGGGGCGGACGAGCAGTACTTC. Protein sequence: CASSQAGQGADEQYF.

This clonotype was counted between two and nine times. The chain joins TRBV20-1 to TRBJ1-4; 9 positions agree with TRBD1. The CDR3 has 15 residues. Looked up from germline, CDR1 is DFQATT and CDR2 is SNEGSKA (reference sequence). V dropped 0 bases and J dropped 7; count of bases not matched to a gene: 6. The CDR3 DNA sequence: TGCAGTGCTAGAGACTCCGGGACAGGGCTTGAAAAACTGTTTTTT. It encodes CSARDSGTGLEKLFF.

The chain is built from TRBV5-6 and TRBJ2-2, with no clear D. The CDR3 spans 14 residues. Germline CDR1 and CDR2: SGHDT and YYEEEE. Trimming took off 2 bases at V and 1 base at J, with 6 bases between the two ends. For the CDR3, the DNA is TGTGCCAGCAGCTTAGAGTGGAACACCGGGGAGCTGTTTTTT. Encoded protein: CASSLEWNTGELFF.

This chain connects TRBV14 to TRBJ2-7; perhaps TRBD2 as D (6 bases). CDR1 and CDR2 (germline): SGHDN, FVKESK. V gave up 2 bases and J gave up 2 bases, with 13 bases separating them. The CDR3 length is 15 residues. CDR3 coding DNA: TGTGCCAGCAGCCAAAGACCGGGACTCCCCTACGAGCAGTACTTC. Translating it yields CASSQRPGLPYEQYF.

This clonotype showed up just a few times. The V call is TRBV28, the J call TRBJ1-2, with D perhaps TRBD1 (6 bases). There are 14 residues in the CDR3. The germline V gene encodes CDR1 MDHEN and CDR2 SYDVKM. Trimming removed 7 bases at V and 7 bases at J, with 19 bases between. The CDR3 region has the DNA TGTGCCAGCACCCGAGGTGGGGGCGCGGGTGGCTACACCTTC. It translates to CASTRGGGAGGYTF.

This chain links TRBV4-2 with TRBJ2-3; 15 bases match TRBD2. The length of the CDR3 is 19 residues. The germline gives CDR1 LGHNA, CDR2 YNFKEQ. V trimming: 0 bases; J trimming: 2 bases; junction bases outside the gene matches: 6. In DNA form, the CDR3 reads TGTGCCAGCAGCCAAGATGGGACTAGCGGGAGGCCCGTCACAGATACGCAGTATTTT. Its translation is CASSQDGTSGRPVTDTQYF.

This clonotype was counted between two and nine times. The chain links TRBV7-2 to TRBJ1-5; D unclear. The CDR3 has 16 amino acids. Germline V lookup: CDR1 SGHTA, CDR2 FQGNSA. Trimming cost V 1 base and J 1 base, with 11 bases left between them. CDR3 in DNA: TGTGCCAGCAGCTTAGGGTCAGGACGGAGCAATCAGCCCCAGCATTTT. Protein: CASSLGSGRSNQPQHF.

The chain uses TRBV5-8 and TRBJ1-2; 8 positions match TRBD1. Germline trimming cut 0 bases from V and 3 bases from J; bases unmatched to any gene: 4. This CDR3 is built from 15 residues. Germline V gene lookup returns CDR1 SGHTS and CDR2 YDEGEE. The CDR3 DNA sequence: TGTGCCAGCAGCTTGGTGTACAGGGGGGACTATGGCTACACCTTC. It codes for CASSLVYRGDYGYTF.

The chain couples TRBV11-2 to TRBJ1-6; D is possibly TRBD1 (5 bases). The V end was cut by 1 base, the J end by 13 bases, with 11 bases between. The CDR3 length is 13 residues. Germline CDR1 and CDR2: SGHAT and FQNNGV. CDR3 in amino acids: CASSLGGRIPLHF. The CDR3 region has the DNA TGTGCCAGCAGCTTAGGGGGCCGTATCCCCCTCCACTTT.

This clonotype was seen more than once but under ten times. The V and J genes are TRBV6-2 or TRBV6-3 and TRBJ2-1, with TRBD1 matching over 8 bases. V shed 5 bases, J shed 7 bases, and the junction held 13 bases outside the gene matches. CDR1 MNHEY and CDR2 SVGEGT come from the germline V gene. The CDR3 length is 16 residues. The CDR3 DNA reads TGTGCCAGCAGTAACCCCCTAGGACAGGGAATTAATGAGCAGTTCTTC. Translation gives CASSNPLGQGINEQFF.

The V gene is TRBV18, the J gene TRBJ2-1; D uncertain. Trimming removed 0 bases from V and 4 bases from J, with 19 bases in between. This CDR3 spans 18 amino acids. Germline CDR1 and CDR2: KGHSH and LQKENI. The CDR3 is CASSPPNQRSSRYNEQFF. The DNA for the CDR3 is TGTGCCAGCTCACCACCGAACCAGAGGTCCAGCAGATACAATGAGCAGTTCTTC. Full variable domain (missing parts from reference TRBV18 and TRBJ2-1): NAGVMQNPRHLVRRRGQEARLRCSPMKGHSHVYWYRQLPEEGLKFMVYLQKENIIDESGMPKERFSAEFPKEGPSILRIQQVVRGDSAAYFCASSPPNQRSSRYNEQFFGPGTRLTVL.

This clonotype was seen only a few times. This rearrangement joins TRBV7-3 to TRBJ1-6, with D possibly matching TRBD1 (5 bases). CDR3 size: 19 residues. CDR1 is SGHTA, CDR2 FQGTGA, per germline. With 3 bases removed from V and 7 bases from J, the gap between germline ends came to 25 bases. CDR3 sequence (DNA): TGTGCCAGCAGCTTGACGGGGCCCTCGTCGGGTTTCAACAATTCACCCCTCCACTTT. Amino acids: CASSLTGPSSGFNNSPLHF.

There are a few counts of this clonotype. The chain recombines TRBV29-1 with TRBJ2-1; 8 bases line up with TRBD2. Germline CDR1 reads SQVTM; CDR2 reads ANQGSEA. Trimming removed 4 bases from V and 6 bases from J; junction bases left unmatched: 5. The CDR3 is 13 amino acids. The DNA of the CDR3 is TGCAGCGTTGGACTAGCGAGGCCCAATGAGCAGTTCTTC. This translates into CSVGLARPNEQFF.

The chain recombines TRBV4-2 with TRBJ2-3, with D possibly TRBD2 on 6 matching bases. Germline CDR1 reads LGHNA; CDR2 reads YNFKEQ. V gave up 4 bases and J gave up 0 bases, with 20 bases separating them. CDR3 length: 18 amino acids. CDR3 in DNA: TGTGCCAGCAGCCGAGGCGGGGTTAGTTATATTAGCACAGATACGCAGTATTTT. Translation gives CASSRGGVSYISTDTQYF.

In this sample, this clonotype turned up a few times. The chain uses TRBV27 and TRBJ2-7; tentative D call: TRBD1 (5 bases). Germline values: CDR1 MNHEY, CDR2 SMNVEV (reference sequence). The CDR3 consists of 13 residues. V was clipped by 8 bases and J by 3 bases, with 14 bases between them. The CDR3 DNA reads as TGTGCCAGCGGCCTCCAGGGAAACTACGAGCAGTACTTC. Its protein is CASGLQGNYEQYF.